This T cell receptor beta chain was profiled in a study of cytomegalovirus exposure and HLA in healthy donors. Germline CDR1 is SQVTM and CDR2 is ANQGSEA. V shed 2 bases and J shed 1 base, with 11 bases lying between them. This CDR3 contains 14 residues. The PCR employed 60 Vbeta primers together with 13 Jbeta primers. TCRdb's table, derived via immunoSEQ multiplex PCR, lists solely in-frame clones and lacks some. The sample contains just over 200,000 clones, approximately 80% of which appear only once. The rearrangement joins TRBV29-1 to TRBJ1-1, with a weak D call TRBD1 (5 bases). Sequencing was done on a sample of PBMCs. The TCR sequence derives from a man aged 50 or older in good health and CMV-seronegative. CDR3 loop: CSVERGAGNTEAFF. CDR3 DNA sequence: TGCAGCGTTGAACGCGGGGCAGGGAACACTGAAGCTTTCTTT. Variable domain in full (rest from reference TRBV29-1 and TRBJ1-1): SAVISQKPSRDICQRGTSLTIQCQVDSQVTMMFWYRQQPGQSLTLIATANQGSEATYESGFVIDKFPISRPNLTFSTLTVSNMSPEDSSIYLCSVERGAGNTEAFFGQGTRLTVV.